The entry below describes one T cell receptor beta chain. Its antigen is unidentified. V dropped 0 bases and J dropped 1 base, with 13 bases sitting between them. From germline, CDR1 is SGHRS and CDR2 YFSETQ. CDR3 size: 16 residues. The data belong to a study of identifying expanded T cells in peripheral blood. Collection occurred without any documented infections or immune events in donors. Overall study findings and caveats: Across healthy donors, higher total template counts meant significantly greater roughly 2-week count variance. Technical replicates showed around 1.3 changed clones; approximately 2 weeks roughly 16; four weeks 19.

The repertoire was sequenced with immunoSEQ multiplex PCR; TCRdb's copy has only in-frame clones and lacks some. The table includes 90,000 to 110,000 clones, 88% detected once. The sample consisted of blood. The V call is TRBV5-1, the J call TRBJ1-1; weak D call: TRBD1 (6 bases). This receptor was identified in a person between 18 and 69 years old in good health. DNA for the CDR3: TGCGCCAGCAGCTTGGCCCAGGGACACCGGAACACTGAAGCTTTCTTT. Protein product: CASSLAQGHRNTEAFF.